A selection of T cell receptor beta chains follows, all from one sample in a study of blood T cell repertoires in COVID-19. The assay was immunoSEQ multiplex PCR, and TCRdb's table has in-frame clones only and misses some. The table has approximately 67,000 clones, about 83% seen once; the top ten hold roughly 19%. Sequencing input: peripheral blood. Receptor source: a woman of 80 years or more with acute or convalescent COVID-19. CDR3s include the opening cysteine and the closing phenylalanine or tryptophan. Each record gives: V gene, J gene, clone size, D gene, CDR3 protein, CDR3 DNA. A D gene is named only where the DNA matches it firmly. Part of the rows lack a size; the others show once, few, many or a class for expanded clones.

>TRBV14|TRBJ1-6|NA|NA
CASRLVDNSPLHF
TGTGCCAGCAGACTAGTGGATAATTCACCCCTCCACTTT
>TRBV7-9|TRBJ1-2|NA|TRBD1
CASSFGQGAFGYTF
TGTGCCAGCAGCTTCGGGCAGGGGGCGTTTGGCTACACCTTC
>TRBV30|TRBJ1-1|NA|TRBD1
CAWREDRVNTEAFF
TGTGCCTGGAGGGAGGACAGGGTGAACACTGAAGCTTTCTTT
>TRBV7-2|TRBJ2-5|NA|NA
CASSKEGGYQETQYF
TGTGCCAGCAGTAAGGAGGGAGGATACCAAGAGACCCAGTACTTC
>TRBV6-5|TRBJ1-1|NA|NA
CASGGVEAFF
TGTGCCAGCGGGGGGGTTGAAGCTTTCTTT
>TRBV19|TRBJ2-3|NA|NA
CASSIGSAGILRTDTQYF
TGTGCCAGTAGTATAGGATCGGCGGGCATATTGCGAACGGATACGCAGTATTTT
>TRBV5-6|TRBJ2-2|NA|TRBD2
CASSLPLGGGGELFF
TGTGCCAGCAGCTTGCCCCTCGGGGGGGGCGGGGAGCTGTTTTTT
>TRBV27|TRBJ2-7|NA|TRBD1
CASSLTVRDRVNF
TGTGCCAGCAGTTTAACCGTTCGGGACAGGGTCAACTTC
>TRBV6-2/TRBV6-3|TRBJ2-2|NA|TRBD2
CASSILGTSGPNTGELFF
TGTGCCAGCAGCATACTCGGGACTAGCGGGCCGAACACCGGGGAGCTGTTTTTT
>TRBV12-3/TRBV12-4|TRBJ1-2|NA|NA
CASSFTRAYGYTF
TGTGCCAGCAGTTTTACCCGCGCCTATGGCTACACCTTC
>TRBV5-1|TRBJ2-7|NA|NA
CASSLMYNSYEQYF
TGCGCCAGCAGCTTGATGTACAACTCCTACGAGCAGTACTTC
>TRBV3-1/TRBV3-2|TRBJ2-7|NA|NA
CASSQDPSRSEQYF
TGTGCCAGCAGCCAAGATCCTTCCCGGAGCGAGCAGTACTTC
>TRBV30|TRBJ2-5|NA|TRBD1
CAWSVTPGQGFETQYF
TGTGCCTGGAGTGTCACACCGGGACAGGGTTTTGAGACCCAGTACTTC
>TRBV28|TRBJ2-4|NA|TRBD1
CASSLSRTGAILAKNIQYF
TGTGCCAGCAGTTTATCTCGGACAGGGGCGATTCTAGCCAAAAACATTCAGTACTTC
>TRBV6-5|TRBJ1-2|NA|NA
CASRLTTGPGYTF
TGTGCCAGCAGGCTTACGACAGGTCCGGGCTACACCTTC
>TRBV28|TRBJ2-2|NA|NA
CASSRARGTGELFF
TGTGCCAGCAGTCGAGCGAGGGGGACCGGGGAGCTGTTTTTT
>TRBV15|TRBJ2-7|once|TRBD2
CATSRASGTNYEQYF
TGTGCCACCAGCAGAGCTTCCGGGACTAACTACGAGCAGTACTTC
>TRBV6-4|TRBJ2-3|NA|TRBD2
CASSVAGGDTQYF
TGTGCCAGCAGTGTAGCGGGGGGAGATACGCAGTATTTT
>TRBV18|TRBJ1-5|NA|NA
CASSPLGAPGQPQHF
TGTGCCAGCTCACCATTAGGGGCGCCCGGTCAGCCCCAGCATTTT
>TRBV10-1|TRBJ2-1|NA|NA
CASSESTRGNEQFF
TGCGCCAGCAGTGAGTCGACCAGGGGCAATGAGCAGTTCTTC
>TRBV7-8|TRBJ1-2|NA|NA
CASSPGTAGGYGYTF
TGTGCCAGCAGCCCTGGGACGGCCGGGGGCTATGGCTACACCTTC
>TRBV12-2|TRBJ2-7|NA|NA
CASRLAEGTGGFYEQYF
TGTGCAAGTCGCTTAGCGGAAGGGACAGGGGGTTTCTACGAGCAGTACTTC
>TRBV20-1|TRBJ1-1|NA|NA
CSLYSGTEAFF
TGCAGCTTATACTCGGGGACTGAAGCTTTCTTT
>TRBV6-2/TRBV6-3|TRBJ2-3|NA|TRBD2
CASSYVSGGGDTQYF
TGTGCCAGCAGTTATGTCAGCGGCGGGGGAGATACGCAGTATTTT
>TRBV5-1|TRBJ1-1|NA|NA
CASSFSGNTEAFF
TGCGCCAGCAGCTTTTCGGGGAACACTGAAGCTTTCTTT
>TRBV4-2|TRBJ2-4|NA|NA
CASSQDRSGVGNIQYF
TGTGCCAGCAGCCAAGATCGATCAGGGGTGGGAAACATTCAGTACTTC
>TRBV2|TRBJ1-2|NA|TRBD1
CASSVQGGLNYGYTF
TGTGCCAGCAGCGTACAGGGGGGCCTTAACTATGGCTACACCTTC
>TRBV4-1|TRBJ2-7|NA|TRBD1
CASSQAADRVTYEQYF
TGCGCCAGCAGCCAAGCAGCGGACAGGGTAACCTACGAGCAGTACTTC
>TRBV21-1|TRBJ1-2|NA|NA
CASSKARGQGACYGYTF
TGTGCCAGCAGCAAAGCACGAGGGCAGGGGGCGTGCTATGGCTACACCTTC
>TRBV27|TRBJ1-2|NA|NA
CASSPLTGSGNYGYTF
TGTGCCAGCAGTCCCCTCACAGGTTCTGGGAACTATGGCTACACCTTC
>TRBV2|TRBJ1-1|NA|NA
CASSESGDVRAFF
TGTGCCAGCAGTGAATCCGGAGACGTCCGAGCTTTCTTT
>TRBV5-8|TRBJ1-2|NA|NA
CASRTAGKNRDGYTF
TGTGCCAGCAGAACCGCGGGTAAAAACAGGGATGGCTACACCTTC